These 28 T cell receptor beta chains originate from one sample sequenced in a study of blood T cell repertoires in COVID-19. The table came from immunoSEQ multiplex PCR; TCRdb's copy has only in-frame clones and leaves some out. The table includes about 270,000 clones, about 87% detected once. The sequenced material came from PBMCs or T cells enriched from blood (not recorded which). The receptors derive from a woman between 50 and 59 years old who had recovered from COVID-19.

This chain connects TRBV19 to TRBJ2-7; 9 nucleotides match TRBD2. In germline, CDR1 is LNHDA, CDR2 SQIVND (reference sequence). The CDR3 extends over 14 amino acids. V was pared by 7 bases and J by 5 bases, with 9 bases of the junction left unmatched. CDR3 DNA: TGTGCCAGTAACACCGGGACTAGCAGTCACGAGCAGTACTTC. It yields the protein CASNTGTSSHEQYF. The full variable domain, its missing parts supplied by reference TRBV19 and TRBJ2-7, is DGGITQSPKYLFRKEGQNVTLSCEQNLNHDAMYWYRQDPGQGLRLIYYSQIVNDFQKGDIAEGYSVSREKKESFPLTVTSAQKNPTAFYLCASNTGTSSHEQYFGPGTRLTVT.

The chain is built from TRBV7-2 and TRBJ1-5; D unresolved. V was clipped by 1 base and J by 9 bases, with 16 bases between them. The CDR3 sequence is 15 residues long. Per the germline V gene, CDR1 is SGHTA and CDR2 is FQGNSA. CDR3 amino acids: CASSLDLATFSPQHF. The CDR3 region has the DNA TGTGCCAGCAGCTTAGATCTGGCCACCTTCTCGCCCCAGCATTTT.

This sequence joins TRBV6-5 and TRBJ2-5; D is possibly TRBD2 (5 bases). V dropped 6 bases and J dropped 5 bases, with 19 bases sitting between them. CDR3 length equals 15 residues. Per the germline V gene, CDR1 is MNHEY and CDR2 is SVGAGI. The CDR3 region has the DNA TGTGCCAGCAGCCTCACCGGAGGTTTCGGCGAGACCCAGTACTTC. Residues: CASSLTGGFGETQYF.

This clone was counted a single time. This chain connects TRBV30 to TRBJ1-3; D is uncertain. Per the germline V gene, CDR1 is GTSNPN and CDR2 is SVGIG (reference sequence). V was trimmed by 3 bases and J by 2 bases, leaving 8 bases between them. This CDR3 region has 13 residues. For the CDR3, the DNA is TGTGCCTGGAGACGGACTGCTGGAAACACCATATATTTT. Translation gives CAWRRTAGNTIYF. Combining the CDR3 with reference TRBV30 and TRBJ1-3 gives the whole variable domain SQTIHQWPATLVQPVGSPLSLECTVEGTSNPNLYWYRQAAGRGLQLLFYSVGIGQISSEVPQNLSASRPQDRQFILSSKKLLLSDSGFYLCAWRRTAGNTIYFGEGSWLTVV.

This clone occurred a few times. The V gene is TRBV28, the J gene TRBJ2-5, with 10 bases fitting TRBD2. With V trimmed by 11 bases and J by 5 bases, 14 bases remained unmatched. The germline V gene encodes CDR1 MDHEN and CDR2 SYDVKM. This CDR3 region has 15 residues. CDR3 nucleotide sequence: TGTGCCTCTCAAAGCCGGGATAGCGGGAGGGAGACCCAGTACTTC. Translating gives CASQSRDSGRETQYF.

This clone was seen only once. The chain couples TRBV3-1 (or the pseudogene TRBV3-2) to TRBJ2-3, with 8 bases fitting TRBD1. This CDR3 region has 16 residues. Trimming cost V 2 bases and J 0 bases; bases outside gene matches: 4. CDR1 and CDR2 (germline): LGHDT, YNNKEL (reference sequence). CDR3 nucleotide sequence: TGTGCCAGCAGCCAATACCGGACAGGGAGCACAGATACGCAGTATTTT. Amino acid sequence: CASSQYRTGSTDTQYF.

V usage is TRBV10-2 and J usage is TRBJ1-6; D is possibly TRBD1 (6 bases). This CDR3 comprises 13 residues. CDR1 is WSHSY, CDR2 SAAADI, per germline. The V gene lost 6 bases and the J gene lost 7 bases, with 10 bases spanning the gap. The CDR3: CASRDSRNSPLHF. CDR3 nucleotide sequence: TGCGCCAGCAGGGACAGCCGAAATTCACCCCTCCACTTT.

This clone was observed a handful of times. The chain employs TRBV18 and TRBJ1-5; D is possibly TRBD1 (6 bases). V shed 2 bases and J shed 3 bases, with 11 bases lying between them. CDR1 is KGHSH and CDR2 is LQKENI in the germline V gene. The CDR3 runs 15 residues. CDR3 bases: TGTGCCAGCTCACCAAGTAACAGGGACAATCAGCCCCAGCATTTT. It codes for CASSPSNRDNQPQHF.

The chain couples TRBV6-5 to TRBJ2-5; 7 bases are shared with TRBD2. Germline V gene lookup returns CDR1 MNHEY and CDR2 SVGAGI. There are 14 residues in the CDR3. V was clipped by 5 bases and J by 1 base; unmatched bases: 4. The CDR3 DNA follows: TGTGCCAGCAGTAGCGGGACTTTCCAAGAGACCCAGTACTTC. This gives the protein CASSSGTFQETQYF.

This chain connects TRBV23-1 to TRBJ1-4; D is perhaps TRBD1 (6 bases). TRBV23-1 belongs to the ORF category, with a function that is uncertain. V lost 4 bases and J 6 bases, leaving 18 bases between the germline ends. The CDR3 is 16 amino acids. The CDR3 DNA reads as TGCGCCAGCAGTCTACGTGGGAGGGGGAGCCATGAAAAACTGTTTTTT. Protein product: CASSLRGRGSHEKLFF.

CDR3 in DNA: TGCGCCAGCAGCCAGGGACTAGGTTCCTACGAGCAGTACTTC. Protein: CASSQGLGSYEQYF. This sequence joins TRBV4-1 and TRBJ2-7; 8 positions agree with TRBD2. V was clipped by 3 bases and J by 1 base; unmatched bases: 2. The CDR3 runs 14 residues. The germline V gene encodes CDR1 MGHRA and CDR2 YSYEKL.

This chain uses TRBV28 with TRBJ2-7; TRBD2 matches 7 bases. The CDR3 runs to 14 residues. Per germline, CDR1 MDHEN and CDR2 SYDVKM. The junction had 10 bases not matched to a gene; V was cut back by 8 bases and J by 3 bases. In DNA, the CDR3 is TGTGCCAGCCGCTCGGGCGGGAGTGTCTACGAGCAGTACTTC. It codes for CASRSGGSVYEQYF.

The rearrangement uses TRBV6-5 and TRBJ1-6, with 9 bases aligning to TRBD1. The V segment lost 6 bases and the J segment 9 bases; nucleotides outside the gene matches: 9. Germline CDR1 is MNHEY and CDR2 is SVGAGI. There are 15 residues in the CDR3. The CDR3 DNA reads as TGTGCCAGCAGACCCGGGACAGGGTTAGGTTCACCCCTCCACTTT. Translating it yields CASRPGTGLGSPLHF.

The chain couples TRBV19 to TRBJ2-2, with no clear D. Germline loops: CDR1 LNHDA, CDR2 SQIVND (reference sequence). This CDR3 region has 15 residues. V gave up 4 bases and J gave up 2 bases, with 11 bases separating them. CDR3 sequence: CASSNPGKNTGELFF. The CDR3 nucleotides read TGTGCCAGTAGTAACCCGGGTAAAAACACCGGGGAGCTGTTTTTT.

The chain carries TRBV18 and TRBJ1-1, with D possibly being TRBD1 (6 bases). This CDR3 has 17 amino acids. Trimming stripped 0 bases from V and 1 base from J, with 15 bases between. Per germline, CDR1 KGHSH and CDR2 LQKENI. CDR3 region: CASSPPAQGRRNTEAFF. CDR3 coding DNA: TGTGCCAGCTCACCACCTGCTCAGGGGAGACGGAACACTGAAGCTTTCTTT.

This chain links TRBV6-5 with TRBJ1-2; D is uncertain. The CDR3 totals 12 residues. Germline V gene lookup returns CDR1 MNHEY and CDR2 SVGAGI. Trimming took 10 bases from V and 4 from J, leaving 13 bases between them. The CDR3 loop is CATQSGGYGYTF. The CDR3 region has the DNA TGTGCCACCCAGTCGGGAGGCTATGGCTACACCTTC.

V gene TRBV29-1 combines with J gene TRBJ2-7; TRBD2 might be the D (6 bases). Trimming cost V 4 bases and J 3 bases, with 22 bases left between them. CDR3 size: 16 residues. Germline lookup yields CDR1 SQVTM and CDR2 ANQGSEA. CDR3 sequence reads: CSVGEEGSLDGYEQYF. The CDR3 nucleotides are TGCAGCGTTGGAGAGGAGGGATCGTTGGATGGCTACGAGCAGTACTTC.

For the CDR3, the DNA is TGCGCCAGCAGCCAAGATCGGGCGGGACCCTACGAGCAGTACTTC. Encoded protein: CASSQDRAGPYEQYF. The gene calls are TRBV4-3 and TRBJ2-7; tentatively, D is TRBD2 (6 bases). The germline gives CDR1 LGHNA, CDR2 YSLEER. The CDR3 has 15 amino acids. V was cut by 0 bases and J by 2 bases, with 11 bases left in between.

This sequence joins TRBV10-1 and TRBJ1-3; 11 nucleotides agree with TRBD1. CDR3 size: 16 residues. CDR1 WNHNN and CDR2 SYGVQD come from the germline V gene (reference sequence). J gave up 0 bases and V 5 bases, and 3 bases lay outside the gene matches. CDR3 coding DNA: TGCGCCAGCAGTACCGGGACAGGGGGCTCTGGAAACACCATATATTTT. As protein: CASSTGTGGSGNTIYF.

This chain links TRBV20-1 with TRBJ1-1; 7 nucleotides line up with TRBD1. The CDR3 has 16 residues. V shed 3 bases, J shed 0 bases, and the junction held 10 bases outside the gene matches. Per germline, CDR1 DFQATT and CDR2 SNEGSKA (reference sequence). CDR3 in DNA: TGCAGTGCTAGTGTGCAGGGGGGCCTATTGAACACTGAAGCTTTCTTT. Amino acids: CSASVQGGLLNTEAFF.

The CDR3 nucleotides read TGTGCCAGCAGTCAGAACCGGGTCTATGGCTACACCTTC. Translation gives CASSQNRVYGYTF. The J gene is TRBJ1-2, the V gene TRBV2, with D uncertain. Germline CDR1 is SNHLY and CDR2 is FYNNEI. The germline V and J ends were trimmed by 5 bases and 4 bases, with 11 bases remaining between them. The CDR3 extends over 13 amino acids.

This rearrangement joins TRBV19 to TRBJ1-1, with 7 bases fitting TRBD1. Germline trimming cut 3 bases from V and 0 bases from J; bases unmatched to any gene: 10. Looked up from germline, CDR1 is LNHDA and CDR2 is SQIVND (reference sequence). CDR3 length equals 17 residues. The CDR3 here is CASSMRSGGGLNTEAFF. CDR3 sequence (DNA): TGTGCCAGTAGTATGAGGAGTGGAGGGGGCTTGAACACTGAAGCTTTCTTT.

V and J are TRBV20-1 and TRBJ2-2; no firm D call. The CDR3 has 15 amino acids. CDR1 and CDR2 (germline): DFQATT, SNEGSKA (reference sequence). Trimming cost V 3 bases and J 2 bases, with 13 bases left between them. The CDR3: CSASLGGINTGELFF. The CDR3, as DNA: TGCAGTGCTAGTCTCGGCGGTATAAACACCGGGGAGCTGTTTTTT.

The chain is built from TRBV7-9 and TRBJ2-2; the match to TRBD1 covers 8 bases. V dropped 5 bases and J dropped 5; count of bases not matched to a gene: 4. The CDR3 totals 14 residues. CDR1 and CDR2 from the germline V gene are SEHNR and FQNEAQ (reference sequence). The CDR3 region has the DNA TGTGCCAGCAGCCGGACAGGGCTAACCGGGGAGCTGTTTTTT. Residues: CASSRTGLTGELFF.

The chain is built from TRBV15 and TRBJ1-6, with D maybe TRBD1 (6 bases). Trimming pared 0 bases from V and 6 bases from J, leaving 12 bases between. The CDR3 has 16 residues. Germline CDR1 LNHNV, CDR2 YYDKDF (reference sequence). CDR3 residues: CATSRDLGQPNSPLHF. Here the CDR3 DNA reads TGTGCCACCAGCAGAGATCTCGGACAGCCTAATTCACCCCTCCACTTT.

CDR3 sequence: CASRGIEAFF. In DNA, the CDR3 is TGTGCCAGTCGGGGGATAGAAGCTTTCTTT. V is TRBV28 and J is TRBJ1-1, with D possibly being TRBD1 (5 bases). V shed 9 bases and J shed 8 bases, with 10 bases lying between them. CDR1 is MDHEN and CDR2 is SYDVKM in the germline V gene. The CDR3 has 10 amino acids.

The chain couples TRBV6-5 to TRBJ1-2, with TRBD1 matching over 9 bases. Germline V gene sequence: CDR1 MNHEY, CDR2 SVGAGI. The CDR3 is 13 amino acids. After removal of 4 bases from V and 10 bases from J, the junction contained 7 bases not matched to a gene. CDR3 in amino acids: CASSSGQGADYTF. The CDR3 bases are TGTGCCAGCAGTTCGGGACAGGGTGCGGACTACACCTTC.

In DNA form, the CDR3 reads TGTGCCAGCAGTTACTACGAGAATGGCTACACCTTC. The encoded protein is CASSYYENGYTF. The genes are TRBV6-2 or TRBV6-3 and TRBJ1-2, with D hard to call. Germline CDR1 and CDR2: MNHEY and SVGEGT. V dropped 1 base and J dropped 6 bases, with 6 bases sitting between them. There are 12 residues in the CDR3.